These T cell receptor beta chains were read from a single sample in a study of shared clonotypes between healthy human individuals. Data came from immunoSEQ multiplex PCR; TCRdb stores just in-frame clones and leaves some out. The sample consists of approximately 2.3 million clones, 93% of them appearing once. Sequenced material: naive CD4+ T cells from PBMCs. These receptors were taken from a man aged 18 to 30 in good health. Some clones in this sample may be carry-over from other donors' samples. CDR3s include the opening cysteine and the closing phenylalanine or tryptophan. D genes are given only for firm matches. Not all rows give a size; the values are once, few, many and, for expanded clones, a class.

>TRBV19|-|TRBJ1-2|-
CASSIAQRAYGYTF
TGTGCCAGTAGTATAGCCCAGCGAGCCTATGGCTACACCTTC
>TRBV29-1|-|TRBJ1-2|TRBD1
CSVELNRGGFGYTF
TGCAGCGTTGAATTAAACAGGGGAGGGTTTGGCTACACCTTC
>TRBV5-5|-|TRBJ2-5|TRBD1
CASSPQGYQETQYF
TGTGCCAGCAGCCCACAGGGGTATCAGGAGACCCAGTACTTC
>TRBV6-5|-|TRBJ1-1|TRBD1
CASSYSKGQGDTEAFF
TGTGCCAGCAGTTACTCGAAAGGGCAGGGGGACACTGAAGCTTTCTTT
>TRBV5-1|-|TRBJ1-1|-
CASSLGRNFNTEAFF
TGCGCCAGCAGCTTGGGACGTAACTTCAACACTGAAGCTTTCTTT
>TRBV2|once|TRBJ1-4|TRBD1
CASSERGQGLGFREKLFF
TGTGCCAGCAGTGAACGGGGACAGGGATTGGGATTTCGCGAAAAACTGTTTTTT
>TRBV4-3|-|TRBJ2-7|TRBD2
CASSQDMASGVYEQYF
TGCGCCAGCAGCCAAGATATGGCTAGCGGAGTCTACGAGCAGTACTTC
>TRBV6-6|-|TRBJ1-2|-
CASSYSPGINYGYTF
TGTGCCAGCAGTTACTCCCCGGGGATTAACTATGGCTACACCTTC
>TRBV5-1|-|TRBJ2-5|-
CASSTSVAVETQYF
-
>TRBV30|few|TRBJ1-1|-
CAWSRSVGTEAFF
TGTGCCTGGAGTCGATCGGTAGGAACTGAAGCTTTCTTT
>TRBV7-2|-|TRBJ2-3|TRBD2
CASSFRGRVTDTQYF
TGTGCCAGCAGCTTCCGTGGGAGGGTAACAGATACGCAGTATTTT
>TRBV29-1|-|TRBJ1-2|-
CSVDDRGGRTETYYGYTF
TGCAGCGTTGACGATCGTGGGGGACGGACGGAGACCTACTATGGCTACACCTTC
>TRBV28|-|TRBJ2-7|-
CASRRDSPYEQYF
TGTGCCAGCAGGCGGGACAGTCCCTACGAGCAGTACTTC
>TRBV5-1|-|TRBJ1-1|-
CASSLPNTEAFF
TGCGCCAGCAGCTTGCCGAACACTGAAGCTTTCTTT
>TRBV28|once|TRBJ2-7|-
CASSQLTPEEQYF
TGTGCCAGCAGCCAACTCACTCCTGAGGAGCAGTACTTC
>TRBV7-9|-|TRBJ2-5|-
CASSLSFVQETQYF
TGTGCCAGCAGCCTTAGCTTCGTTCAAGAGACCCAGTACTTC